This T cell receptor beta chain was recorded in a study of blood T cell repertoires in COVID-19. Looking at the study overall: Spain, Italy and the United States supplied samples that represented acute and convalescent COVID-19. Sample material is recorded as cDNA or gDNA derived from T cells, B-cell-depleted T cells, or PBMCs.

It was during active infection that Seattle patients were enrolled and then longitudinally followed. As originally analysed: Using reference gene primer amplification, nucleated cell counts were estimated. Clones were sequenced by immunoSEQ multiplex PCR, and TCRdb holds only the in-frame ones, with some missing. The DNA gave D and trimming, while V, J and clone size come from that table. The table lists over 150,000 clones, more than 70% of them singletons. Germline V CDR1 and CDR2: GTSNPN, SVGIG (reference sequence). The CDR3 length is 15 residues. Trimming cost V 4 bases and J 0 bases; bases outside gene matches: 6.

The chain is built from TRBV30 and TRBJ2-1; TRBD2 aligns across 7 bases. This sequence originates from a man in his fifties with COVID-19, enrolled during active disease. Sequenced: peripheral blood. This chain's CDR3 is CAWTASGSSYNEQFF. As DNA, the CDR3 is TGTGCCTGGACGGCTAGCGGAAGCTCCTACAATGAGCAGTTCTTC.